This TCR beta chain stems from a study of blood T cells in healthy people across ages. A sample-barcoded 5' primer and a J-beta primer mix were used in a second PCR of roughly 7 to 11 cycles. TCRdb analysed the 5' RACE reads with MiXCR anew, one entry per CDR3 protein. The table has 600,000 to 900,000 distinct CDR3 sequences, around a quarter seen once. CDR1 and CDR2 (germline): MNHNY, SVGAGI (reference sequence). Deletions cut 11 bases from V and 5 bases from J, with 7 bases between. This CDR3 has 9 amino acids. Extraction of total RNA produced a minimum of 5 micrograms from each sample. This sample was also put to use in a study of T cells of mothers and their children. This second study says: Microchimeric T cell clones that persisted were not detected.

The sample comprised blood. The clonotype comes from a boy younger than 18 in good health. The rearrangement links TRBV6-6 to TRBJ2-7; D gene unclear. The CDR3 spells CAGKNEQYF. The CDR3 coding sequence is TGTGCCGGCAAGAACGAGCAGTACTTC.